This TCR beta chain was recovered during a study of shared clonotypes between healthy human individuals. This clone occurred once. Its antigen is not identified. General study findings and limits: Donors were few, which limited the genetic and exposure-history diversity represented.

The V gene lost 5 bases and the J gene lost 1 base, with 12 bases spanning the gap. CDR1 is SEHNR and CDR2 is FQNEAQ in the germline V gene (reference sequence). The length of the CDR3 is 14 residues. Across several immunoSEQ plates, the genomic DNA of each subset was split evenly. Generated by immunoSEQ multiplex PCR, the TCRdb table keeps only in-frame clones and is missing some. This sample has fewer than 150,000 clones, with approximately 70% found just once. This chain uses TRBV7-9 with TRBJ2-7; tentatively, D is TRBD1 or TRBD2 (5 bases each). This receptor was taken from a woman in her twenties or thirties in good health. The sequenced material came from memory CD8+ T cells sorted from blood. Subset: CD45RO+ cells pooled with CCR7-negative TemRA cells. CDR3 DNA: TGTGCCAGCAGCGGCCGGGACGAGTCCTACGAGCAGTACTTC. Translation gives CASSGRDESYEQYF.